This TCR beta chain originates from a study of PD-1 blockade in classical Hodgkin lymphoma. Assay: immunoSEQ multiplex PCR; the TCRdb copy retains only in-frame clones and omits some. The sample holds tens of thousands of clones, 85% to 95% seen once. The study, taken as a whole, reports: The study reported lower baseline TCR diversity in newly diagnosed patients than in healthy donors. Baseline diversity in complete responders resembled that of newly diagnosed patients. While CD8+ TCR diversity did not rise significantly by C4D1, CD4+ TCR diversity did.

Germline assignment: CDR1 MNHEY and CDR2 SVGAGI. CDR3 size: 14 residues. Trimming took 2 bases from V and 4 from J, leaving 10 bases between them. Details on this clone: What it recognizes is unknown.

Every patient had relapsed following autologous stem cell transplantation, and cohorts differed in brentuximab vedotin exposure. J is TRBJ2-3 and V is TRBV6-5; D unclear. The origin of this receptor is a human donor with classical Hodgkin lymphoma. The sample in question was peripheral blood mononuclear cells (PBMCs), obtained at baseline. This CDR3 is CASSYVQTADTQYF. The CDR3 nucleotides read TGTGCCAGCAGTTACGTCCAAACTGCAGATACGCAGTATTTT.